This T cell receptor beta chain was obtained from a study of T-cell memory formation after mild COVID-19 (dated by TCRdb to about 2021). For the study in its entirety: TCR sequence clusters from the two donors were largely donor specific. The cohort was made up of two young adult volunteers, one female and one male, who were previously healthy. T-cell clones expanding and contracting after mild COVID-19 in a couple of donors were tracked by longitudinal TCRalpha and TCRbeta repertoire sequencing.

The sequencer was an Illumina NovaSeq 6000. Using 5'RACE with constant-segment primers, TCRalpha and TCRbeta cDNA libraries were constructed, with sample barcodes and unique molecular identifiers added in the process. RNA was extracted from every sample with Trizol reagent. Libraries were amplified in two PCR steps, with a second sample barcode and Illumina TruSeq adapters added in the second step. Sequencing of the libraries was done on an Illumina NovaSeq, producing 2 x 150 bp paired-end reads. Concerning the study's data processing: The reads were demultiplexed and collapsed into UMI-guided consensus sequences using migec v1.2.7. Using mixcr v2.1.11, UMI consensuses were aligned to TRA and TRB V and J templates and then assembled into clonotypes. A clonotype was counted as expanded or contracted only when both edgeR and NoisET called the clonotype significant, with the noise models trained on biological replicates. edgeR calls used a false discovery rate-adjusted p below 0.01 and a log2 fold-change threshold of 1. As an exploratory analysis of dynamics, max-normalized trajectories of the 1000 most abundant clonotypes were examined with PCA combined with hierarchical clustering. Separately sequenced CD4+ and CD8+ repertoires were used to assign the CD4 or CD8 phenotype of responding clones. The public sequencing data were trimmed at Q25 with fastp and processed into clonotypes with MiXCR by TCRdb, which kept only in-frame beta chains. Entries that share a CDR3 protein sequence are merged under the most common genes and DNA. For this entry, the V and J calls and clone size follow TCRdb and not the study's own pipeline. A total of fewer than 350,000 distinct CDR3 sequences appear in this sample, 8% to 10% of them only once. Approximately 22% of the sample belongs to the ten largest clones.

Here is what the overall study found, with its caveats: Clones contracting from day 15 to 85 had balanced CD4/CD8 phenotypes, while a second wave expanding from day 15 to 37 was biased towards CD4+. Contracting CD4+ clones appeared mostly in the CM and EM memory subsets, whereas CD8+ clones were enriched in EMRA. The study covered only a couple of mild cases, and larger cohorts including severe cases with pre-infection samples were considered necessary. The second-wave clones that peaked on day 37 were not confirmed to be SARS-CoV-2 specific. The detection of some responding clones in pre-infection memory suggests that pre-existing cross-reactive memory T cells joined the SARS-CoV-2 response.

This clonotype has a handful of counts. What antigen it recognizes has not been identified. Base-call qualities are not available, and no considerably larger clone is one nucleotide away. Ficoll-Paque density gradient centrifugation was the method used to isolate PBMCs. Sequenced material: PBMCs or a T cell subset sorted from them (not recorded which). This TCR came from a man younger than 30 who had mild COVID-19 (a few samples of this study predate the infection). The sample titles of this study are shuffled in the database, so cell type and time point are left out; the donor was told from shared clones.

The DNA reads TGCAGTGCTAAGGGACTAGCGAGACATTTGGATACGCAGTATTTT. This yields the protein CSAKGLARHLDTQYF. Recombination joined TRBV20-1 with TRBJ2-3, with TRBD2 matching 10 junction bases. Reading from cysteine to phenylalanine, the CDR3 counts 15 amino acids. Of all the DNA, just the CDR3 is kept, 45 bases in frame from base 1. From a lookup of the germline V gene (reference sequence), CDR1 and CDR2 are DFQATT and SNEGSKA. V ends up 4 bases short and J 6 bases short, with an unmatched junction base count of 10.